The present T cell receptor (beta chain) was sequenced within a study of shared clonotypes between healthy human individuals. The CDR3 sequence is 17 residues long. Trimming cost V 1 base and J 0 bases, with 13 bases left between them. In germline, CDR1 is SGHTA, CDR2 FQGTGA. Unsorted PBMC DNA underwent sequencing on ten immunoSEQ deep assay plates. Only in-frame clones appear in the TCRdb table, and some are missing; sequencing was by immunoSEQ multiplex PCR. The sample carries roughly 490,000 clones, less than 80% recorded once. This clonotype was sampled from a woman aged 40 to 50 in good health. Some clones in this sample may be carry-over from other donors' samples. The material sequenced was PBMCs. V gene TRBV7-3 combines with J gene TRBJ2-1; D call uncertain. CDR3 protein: CASSLMPQSSSYNEQFF. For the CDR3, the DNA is TGTGCCAGCAGCTTAATGCCACAATCGAGCTCCTACAATGAGCAGTTCTTC.